One sample yielded the 3 T cell receptor beta chains listed below, sequenced in a study of regulatory T cells in long-lasting Graves disease (dated by TCRdb to the early 2020s). This sample's time point label indicates: newly diagnosed GD, antithyroid drugs for less than 3 months. For both TCR sequencing and RNA sequencing, RNA was extracted from PBMCs using TRIzol. The library was built by means of multiplex PCR. The sequencing machine was an Illumina HiSeq 4000. iRepertoire HTBI primers and Arm-PCR amplification of CDR3 regions were used to construct TCR beta libraries. TCRdb took the public reads, trimmed them with fastp at Q25, ran MiXCR for clone calling and kept in-frame beta chains. Rows merge per CDR3 protein into single entries with the most common DNA and genes. The sample table lists about 500,000 distinct CDR3 sequences, 15% to 20% of them with a count of one. In total, the top ten clones hold roughly an eighth of the sample.

In addition, the sample was reused for a study of T cells in Graves' hyperthyroidism and ophthalmopathy.

The sequencing used peripheral blood mononuclear cells (PBMCs), collected at new diagnosis, from a patient treated with antithyroid drugs. Receptors were obtained from a man aged 35 to 55 with Graves disease. Donor details come from another sample of the same person, matched by shared clones.

With respect to this clonotype: A much larger clone differs from this one at a single base, so this may be a read error. The chain is built from TRBV29-1 and TRBJ2-5; D not certain. CDR3 length equals 15 residues. The germline CDR1 and CDR2 sequences are SQVTM and ANQGSEA. With 8 bases removed from V and 5 bases from J, the gap between germline ends came to 24 bases. CDR3: CSTPPTVGDPETQYF. Here the CDR3 DNA reads TGCAGCACCCCACCTACCGTGGGCGATCCGGAGACCCAGTACTTC.

This clonotype occurred many times. The V and J genes are TRBV28 and TRBJ2-3; perhaps TRBD2 as D (5 bases). CDR3 size: 15 residues. V lost 3 bases to trimming and J lost 3 bases, with 13 bases between them. Germline CDR1 MDHEN, CDR2 SYDVKM. The CDR3 DNA reads TGTGCCAGCAGTTTGAGTGGGAGTGGGACAGATACGCAGTATTTT. As protein: CASSLSGSGTDTQYF.

This clonotype was seen repeatedly, ten times or more. One end of the junction varies from germline; a read error may be responsible. The chain recombines TRBV7-9 with TRBJ2-2; possible D gene TRBD1, 6 bases. The CDR3 extends over 15 amino acids. The V gene's germline CDR1 is SEHNR and CDR2 FQNEAQ (reference sequence). The CDR3 loop reads CASSLAGVGTGELFF. The CDR3, as DNA: TGCGCCAGCAGCTTGGCAGGGGTCGGGACCGGGGAGCTGTTTTTT.